The clone carrying this T cell receptor beta chain was found many times. This beta chain is a stray sequence in a library constructed for alpha chains; its clone size is not meaningful. The data belong to a study of HIV-infected patients and healthy controls. The CDR3 consists of 12 residues. Trimming took off 8 bases at V and 4 bases at J, with 12 bases between the two ends. From germline, CDR1 is MGHDK and CDR2 SYGVNS. Follow-up blood was drawn about 14 weeks, roughly three months, after antiretroviral therapy began. All unsorted peripheral T cells were captured because whole blood was used without fractionation. cDNA was made from about 500 ng RNA using alpha and beta constant primers. Using multiplexing indices, alpha and beta chain libraries were generated apart by chain-specific third strand synthesis. TCRdb processed the 5' RACE reads anew with MiXCR; each CDR3 protein has one entry. The repertoire holds 8,000 to 8,500 distinct CDR3 sequences, with 6% to 8% as singletons.

The chain couples TRBV25-1 to TRBJ2-7, with D perhaps matching TRBD1 or TRBD2 (5 bases each). The sequenced sample was blood, obtained during antiretroviral therapy. This TCR was recovered from an adult with HIV infection. In DNA form, the CDR3 reads TGTGCCAGCGGGGACGGAGATTACGAGCAGTACTTC. Translating it yields CASGDGDYEQYF.